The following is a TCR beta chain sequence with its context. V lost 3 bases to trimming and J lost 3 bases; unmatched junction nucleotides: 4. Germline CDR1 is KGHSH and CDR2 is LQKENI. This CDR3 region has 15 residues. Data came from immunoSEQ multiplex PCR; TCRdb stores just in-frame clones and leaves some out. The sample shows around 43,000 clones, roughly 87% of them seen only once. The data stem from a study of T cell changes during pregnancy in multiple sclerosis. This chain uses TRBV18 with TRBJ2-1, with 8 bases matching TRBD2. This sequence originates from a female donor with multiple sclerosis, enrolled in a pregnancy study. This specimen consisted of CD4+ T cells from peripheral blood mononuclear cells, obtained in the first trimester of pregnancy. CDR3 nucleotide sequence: TGTGCCAGCTCACCGGCGGGAGGTATCTACAATGAGCAGTTCTTC. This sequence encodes CASSPAGGIYNEQFF.